The clone carrying this T cell receptor beta chain was observed a single time. Its antigen remains unidentified. V lost 0 bases, J lost 3 bases, and 2 bases stayed unmatched. This CDR3 has 16 amino acids. The germline V gene has CDR1 SNHLY and CDR2 FYNNEI. Researchers used genomic DNA as the template to profile TCR beta VDJ and CDR3. TCRdb processed the reads anew with MiXCR; each CDR3 protein has one entry. Counted here are some 130,000 distinct CDR3 sequences, around 48% occurring once; the ten biggest clones make up 2% to 3%. These data are taken from a study of CD8+CD57+ T cells in acquired aplastic anemia. As for the study in general: Healthy CD8+ samples averaged around 10 million reads.

Study-wide results and limits: Approximately 30 was the count of CD8+ CDR3 sequences that patients shared with controls. Patient and control CD8+ Simpson's diversity was not significantly different.

The rearrangement joins TRBV2 to TRBJ2-3, with 11 bases identical to TRBD2. The sequencing input was sorted CD4+, CD8+, or CD8+CD57+ T cells (not recorded which) from PBMCs. This TCR derives from a human donor in good health, serving as a control. The CDR3 region is CASSEASGGATDTQYF. CDR3 in DNA: TGTGCCAGCAGTGAAGCTAGCGGGGGGGCAACAGATACGCAGTATTTT.